Below are 30 T cell receptor beta chains sequenced from a single sample in a study of shared clonotypes between healthy human individuals. Assay: immunoSEQ multiplex PCR; the TCRdb copy retains only in-frame clones and omits some. The table lists under 1,100,000 clones, about 76% of them singletons. The sequenced sample was memory CD4+ T cells sorted from blood. Stated subset: CD45RA-negative fraction. These receptors originate from a man in his late teens or twenties in good health.

V is TRBV5-1 and J is TRBJ2-1, with 9 positions matching TRBD1. CDR1 SGHRS and CDR2 YFSETQ come from the germline V gene. The CDR3 is 16 residues long. J gave up 8 bases and V 3 bases, and 12 bases lay outside the gene matches. CDR3 DNA: TGCGCCAGCAGCTACTCCGGGACAGGGTCGGTAGATGAGCAGTTCTTC. It encodes CASSYSGTGSVDEQFF.

This rearrangement joins TRBV9 to TRBJ1-2; D not resolved. Germline-derived CDR1 and CDR2 are SGDLS and YYNGEE. V gave up 0 bases and J gave up 3 bases, with 9 bases separating them. CDR3 length: 14 residues. CDR3 coding DNA: TGTGCCAGCAGCGTAGATACCGGGCACTATGGCTACACCTTC. It specifies CASSVDTGHYGYTF.

J is TRBJ1-2 and V is TRBV7-2, with 11 bases identical to TRBD1. CDR1 is SGHTA and CDR2 is FQGNSA in the germline V gene. The CDR3 loop spans 18 amino acids. V was clipped by 1 base and J by 0 bases; unmatched bases: 7. The CDR3 is CASSLGTGGLFTNYGYTF. The CDR3 coding sequence is TGTGCCAGCAGCTTAGGGACAGGGGGCCTTTTCACTAACTATGGCTACACCTTC.

The chain carries TRBV6-6 and TRBJ1-2, with a tentative D call TRBD1 (6 bases). Germline V lookup: CDR1 MNHNY, CDR2 SVGAGI (reference sequence). The CDR3 runs 16 residues. V was pared by 0 bases and J by 2 bases, with 13 bases between. The CDR3 DNA sequence: TGTGCCAGCAGTTACTCAAGGGGGGAGAGGAACTATGGCTACACCTTC. This sequence encodes CASSYSRGERNYGYTF.

This clone has only a few counts. The rearrangement links TRBV6-1 to TRBJ2-5, with unresolved D. The CDR3 covers 12 residues. Trimming cost V 1 base and J 8 bases, with 8 bases left between them. Per germline, CDR1 MNHNS and CDR2 SASEGT. CDR3 nucleotides: TGTGCCAGCAGTGAAGGGGAACTAACCCAGTACTTC. Protein product: CASSEGELTQYF.

The chain uses TRBV10-2 and TRBJ2-1, with D maybe TRBD2 (6 bases). This CDR3 has 18 amino acids. V dropped 4 bases and J dropped 0 bases, with 19 bases sitting between them. Germline-derived CDR1 and CDR2 are WSHSY and SAAADI. The CDR3 sequence is CASSAFGGIQSSYNEQFF. The DNA of the CDR3 is TGCGCCAGCAGTGCCTTCGGGGGAATCCAGAGCTCCTACAATGAGCAGTTCTTC.

The chain links TRBV7-9 to TRBJ1-6; D call uncertain. Germline CDR1 SEHNR, CDR2 FQNEAQ (reference sequence). The V gene lost 7 bases and the J gene lost 10 bases, with 17 bases spanning the gap. The CDR3 spans 14 residues. The CDR3 sequence: CASTPLTVNSPLHF. The CDR3 DNA follows: TGTGCCAGCACCCCGCTTACCGTTAACTCACCCCTCCACTTT.

The CDR3 bases are TGTGCCAGCAGCTTGGCCATCTCGCAAGAGACCCAGTACTTC. It translates to CASSLAISQETQYF. The genes are TRBV5-4 and TRBJ2-5, with D uncertain. Between the trimmed V and J ends, which lost 0 bases and 2 bases, there was a span of 8 bases. The CDR3 extends over 14 amino acids. Germline V gene lookup returns CDR1 SGHNT and CDR2 YYREEE (reference sequence).

The CDR3 loop reads CASSLLGQGGSNEQFF. CDR3 nucleotides: TGTGCCAGTAGCCTACTGGGACAGGGAGGGTCCAATGAGCAGTTCTTC. The V call is TRBV19, the J call TRBJ2-1, with TRBD1 identical over 9 bases. The germline V gene encodes CDR1 LNHDA and CDR2 SQIVND (reference sequence). J gave up 6 bases and V 6 bases, and 12 bases lay outside the gene matches. The CDR3 consists of 16 residues.

The chain is built from TRBV13 and TRBJ2-3, with 9 nucleotides matching TRBD1. Germline V gene lookup returns CDR1 PRHDT and CDR2 FYEKMQ (reference sequence). The CDR3 extends over 14 amino acids. The V and J ends lost 5 bases and 1 base, in that order; junction bases with no gene match: 1. CDR3 DNA sequence: TGTGCCAGCAGCCGGACAGGGGGCACAGATACGCAGTATTTT. Encoded protein: CASSRTGGTDTQYF.

CDR3 nucleotides: TGTGCCAGCGCCCCGAGGCGAGACAGGGGCTACGAGCAGTACTTC. Amino acid sequence: CASAPRRDRGYEQYF. V is TRBV7-8 and J is TRBJ2-7; TRBD1 matches at 8 bases. The CDR3 sequence is 15 residues long. After removal of 8 bases from V and 3 bases from J, the junction contained 12 bases not matched to a gene. The germline V gene encodes CDR1 SGHVS and CDR2 FQNEAQ.

The chain uses TRBV15 and TRBJ1-5, with D hard to call. The germline gives CDR1 LNHNV, CDR2 YYDKDF (reference sequence). The CDR3 contains 15 residues. V was trimmed by 0 bases and J by 6 bases, leaving 12 bases between them. The CDR3 loop reads CATSRDPQGSQPQHF. In DNA, the CDR3 is TGTGCCACCAGCAGAGATCCCCAAGGGAGTCAGCCCCAGCATTTT.

V and J are TRBV2 and TRBJ1-2; 9 bases are a match to TRBD1. CDR3 length: 13 amino acids. Germline-derived CDR1 and CDR2 are SNHLY and FYNNEI. Losses at the gene ends were 7 bases for V and 5 bases for J; bases not matched to a gene: 5. CDR3 protein: CASTFGQGYGYTF. Here the CDR3 DNA reads TGTGCCAGCACCTTCGGACAGGGGTATGGCTACACCTTC. Drawing the rest from reference TRBV2 and TRBJ1-2, the complete variable domain is EPEVTQTPSHQVTQMGQEVILRCVPISNHLYFYWYRQILGQKVEFLVSFYNNEISEKSEIFDDQFSVERPDGSNFTLKIRSTKLEDSAMYFCASTFGQGYGYTFGSGTRLTVV.

Note on this clone: One base away lies a much larger clone, so this may be a sequencing read error. The chain couples TRBV28 to TRBJ2-7; D is ambiguous. This CDR3 is built from 12 residues. In germline, CDR1 is MDHEN, CDR2 SYDVKM. V was pared by 2 bases and J by 2 bases, with 4 bases between. The CDR3 here is CASSLQTYEQYF. As DNA, the CDR3 is TGTGCCAGCAGTTTACAGACCTACGAGCAGTACTTC.

Remarks on this clone: One end of the junction does not line up with germline, which may come from a read error. The gene calls are TRBV7-2 and TRBJ2-7; 11 bases are a match to TRBD2. Germline CDR1 SGHTA, CDR2 FQGNSA. The CDR3 extends over 13 amino acids. The CDR3, as DNA: TGTGCCAGCAGCTTAGGACTAGCGGGACTACTTATGTTC. This translates into CASSLGLAGLLMF.

This clone appeared a few times. The V call is TRBV4-1, the J call TRBJ1-5; no firm D call. The CDR3 spans 15 residues. V lost 0 bases, J lost 2 bases, and 8 bases lay in between. Germline V gene lookup returns CDR1 MGHRA and CDR2 YSYEKL. DNA of the CDR3: TGCGCCAGCAGCCAAGAAGGGAAAGGCAATCAGCCCCAGCATTTT. This translates into CASSQEGKGNQPQHF.

V usage is TRBV5-1 and J usage is TRBJ1-6; D ambiguous. V was shortened by 0 bases and J by 8 bases, with 15 bases between the two germline ends. The V gene's germline CDR1 is SGHRS and CDR2 YFSETQ. The CDR3 covers 16 residues. The CDR3 DNA is TGCGCCAGCAGCTTGGACGGGTGGGCAGAGGATTCACCCCTCCACTTT. Its translation is CASSLDGWAEDSPLHF.

The CDR3 DNA reads TGTGCCAGCAGTCCCGATTACACAGATACGCAGTATTTT. It encodes CASSPDYTDTQYF. The gene calls are TRBV2 and TRBJ2-3; D not certain. Trimming stripped 5 bases from V and 2 bases from J, with 8 bases between. CDR1 and CDR2 from the germline V gene are SNHLY and FYNNEI. The CDR3 is 13 residues long. Filled out from reference TRBV2 and TRBJ2-3, the complete variable domain reads EPEVTQTPSHQVTQMGQEVILRCVPISNHLYFYWYRQILGQKVEFLVSFYNNEISEKSEIFDDQFSVERPDGSNFTLKIRSTKLEDSAMYFCASSPDYTDTQYFGPGTRLTVL.

V gene TRBV5-4 combines with J gene TRBJ1-1; D is perhaps TRBD1 (6 bases). Germline assignment: CDR1 SGHNT and CDR2 YYREEE (reference sequence). V was trimmed by 3 bases and J by 5 bases, leaving 17 bases between them. This CDR3 region has 15 residues. The CDR3 bases are TGTGCCAGCAGCTCCCCTCGGGAGGGGGGAACTGAAGCTTTCTTT. It codes for CASSSPREGGTEAFF.

This clone was detected only a few times. This chain joins TRBV29-1 and TRBJ1-1, with a tentative D call TRBD1 (6 bases). Deletions cut 2 bases from V and 4 bases from J, with 11 bases between. The CDR3 loop spans 13 amino acids. CDR1 SQVTM and CDR2 ANQGSEA come from the germline V gene. The CDR3 region has the DNA TGCAGCGTTGAACAGGGGATAGGCACTGAAGCTTTCTTT. Amino acids: CSVEQGIGTEAFF.

The V gene is TRBV5-1, the J gene TRBJ2-7; 11 positions agree with TRBD1. The CDR3 covers 15 residues. Trimming removed 4 bases from V and 7 bases from J; junction bases left unmatched: 10. Germline loops: CDR1 SGHRS, CDR2 YFSETQ. This CDR3 is CASSRSGTGGSEQYF. In DNA form, the CDR3 reads TGCGCCAGCAGCCGCTCTGGGACAGGGGGAAGTGAGCAGTACTTC. The full variable domain, in which reference TRBV5-1 and TRBJ2-7 provide the parts outside the CDR3, is KAGVTQTPRYLIKTRGQQVTLSCSPISGHRSVSWYQQTPGQGLQFLFEYFSETQRNKGNFPGRFSGRQFSNSRSEMNVSTLELGDSALYLCASSRSGTGGSEQYFGPGTRLTVT.

In this sample, this clone turned up once. For the CDR3, the DNA is TGTGCCAGCACCCTCCGGGGGGGGACAGGTAATTCACCCCTCCACTTT. Translated, it gives CASTLRGGTGNSPLHF. The genes are TRBV28 and TRBJ1-6, with 8 nucleotides matching TRBD1. V shed 7 bases and J 6 bases; nucleotides not matched to a gene: 11. This CDR3 is 16 amino acids long. The germline V gene encodes CDR1 MDHEN and CDR2 SYDVKM.

This sequence joins TRBV13 and TRBJ2-2, with 7 bases fitting TRBD2. The germline CDR1 and CDR2 sequences are PRHDT and FYEKMQ (reference sequence). V shed 7 bases, J shed 0 bases, and the junction held 8 bases outside the gene matches. The CDR3 is 16 residues long. CDR3 nucleotide sequence: TGTGCCAGCAAGGTACGGGGACTATCGAACACCGGGGAGCTGTTTTTT. The encoded protein is CASKVRGLSNTGELFF.

The sample holds many counts of this clone. This chain joins TRBV28 and TRBJ1-4; D not certain. This CDR3 contains 13 residues. The ends were cut back, 7 bases at V and 9 bases at J, with 15 bases in the middle. Germline V gene data show CDR1 as MDHEN and CDR2 as SYDVKM. The CDR3 DNA sequence: TGTGCCAGCACCCCTTTCTCGGTTCAAAAACTGTTTTTT. This gives the protein CASTPFSVQKLFF.

The table lists this clone with a count of one. The chain has TRBV11-2 and TRBJ1-1; the D gene is possibly TRBD1 (5 bases). The germline V gene has CDR1 SGHAT and CDR2 FQNNGV. V was cut by 4 bases and J by 1 base, with 10 bases left in between. The CDR3 spans 14 residues. In nucleotides, the CDR3 is TGTGCCAGCAGCTCGGACACCCGGAACACTGAAGCTTTCTTT. Its translation: CASSSDTRNTEAFF.

The chain carries TRBV20-1 and TRBJ1-4; the D is unclear. Germline V gene sequence: CDR1 DFQATT, CDR2 SNEGSKA (reference sequence). V was cut by 5 bases and J by 8 bases, with 9 bases left in between. The CDR3 is 11 residues long. The CDR3 reads CSAAQAEKLFF. The CDR3, as DNA: TGCAGTGCTGCCCAAGCCGAAAAACTGTTTTTT.

About this clone itself: The sample carries other DNA sequences with the same CDR3. The genes are TRBV6-5 and TRBJ2-1; 8 bases map to TRBD2. CDR1 is MNHEY and CDR2 is SVGAGI in the germline V gene. The CDR3 is 15 residues long. V was clipped by 6 bases and J by 4 bases; unmatched bases: 8. Here the CDR3 reads CASREGLGLYNEQFF. The CDR3 DNA is TGTGCCAGCAGGGAGGGACTAGGGCTATACAATGAGCAGTTCTTC.

As for this clone: Distinct nucleotide sequences in the sample also encode this CDR3. The chain combines TRBV5-1 with TRBJ2-2; perhaps TRBD1 as D (6 bases). This CDR3 region has 14 residues. Germline CDR1 is SGHRS and CDR2 is YFSETQ. The V and J ends lost 4 bases and 3 bases respectively, with 10 bases between them. The CDR3 is CASSARTDTGELFF. CDR3 DNA: TGCGCCAGCAGCGCAAGGACAGACACCGGGGAGCTGTTTTTT.

This chain links TRBV19 with TRBJ1-3; D not certain. From germline, CDR1 is LNHDA and CDR2 SQIVND (reference sequence). The V and J ends lost 7 bases and 0 bases respectively, with 13 bases between them. CDR3 length: 15 residues. CDR3 nucleotides: TGTGCCAGTACCCGAACCGGCGACTCTGGAAACACCATATATTTT. Translation gives CASTRTGDSGNTIYF. The variable domain in full, completed from reference TRBV19 and TRBJ1-3, reads DGGITQSPKYLFRKEGQNVTLSCEQNLNHDAMYWYRQDPGQGLRLIYYSQIVNDFQKGDIAEGYSVSREKKESFPLTVTSAQKNPTAFYLCASTRTGDSGNTIYFGEGSWLTVV.

This clone came up many times. This chain uses TRBV7-9 with TRBJ1-4; a weak D match, TRBD1 (5 bases). The V gene's germline CDR1 is SEHNR and CDR2 FQNEAQ (reference sequence). CDR3 length equals 14 residues. V lost 6 bases to trimming and J lost 8 bases, with 16 bases between them. CDR3 nucleotides: TGTGCCAGCAGACGGGAGGGGATAGGGGAAAAACTGTTTTTT. Translation gives CASRREGIGEKLFF. The full variable domain, in which reference TRBV7-9 and TRBJ1-4 provide the parts outside the CDR3, is DTGVSQNPRHKITKRGQNVTFRCDPISEHNRLYWYRQTLGQGPEFLTYFQNEAQLEKSRLLSDRFSAERPKGSFSTLEIQRTEQGDSAMYLCASRREGIGEKLFFGSGTQLSVL.